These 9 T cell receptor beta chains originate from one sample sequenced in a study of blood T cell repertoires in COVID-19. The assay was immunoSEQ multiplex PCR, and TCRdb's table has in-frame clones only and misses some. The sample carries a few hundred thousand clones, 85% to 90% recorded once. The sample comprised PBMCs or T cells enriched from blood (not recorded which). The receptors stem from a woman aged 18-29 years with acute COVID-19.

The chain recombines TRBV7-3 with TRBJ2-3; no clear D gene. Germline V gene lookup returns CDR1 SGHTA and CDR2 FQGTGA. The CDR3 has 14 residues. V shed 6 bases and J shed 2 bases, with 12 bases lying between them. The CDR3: CASSPTSTTDTQYF. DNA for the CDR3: TGTGCCAGCAGTCCGACTTCTACCACAGATACGCAGTATTTT. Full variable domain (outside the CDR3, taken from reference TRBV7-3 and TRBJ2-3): GAGVSQTPSNKVTEKGKYVELRCDPISGHTALYWYRQSLGQGPEFLIYFQGTGAADDSGLPNDRFFAVRPEGSVSTLKIQRTERGDSAVYLCASSPTSTTDTQYFGPGTRLTVL.

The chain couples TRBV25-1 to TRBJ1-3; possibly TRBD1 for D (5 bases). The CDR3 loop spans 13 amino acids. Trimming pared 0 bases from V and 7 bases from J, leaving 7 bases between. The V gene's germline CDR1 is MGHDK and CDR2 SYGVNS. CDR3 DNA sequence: TGTGCCAGCAGTGAATACAGGGCTAACACCATATATTTT. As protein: CASSEYRANTIYF.

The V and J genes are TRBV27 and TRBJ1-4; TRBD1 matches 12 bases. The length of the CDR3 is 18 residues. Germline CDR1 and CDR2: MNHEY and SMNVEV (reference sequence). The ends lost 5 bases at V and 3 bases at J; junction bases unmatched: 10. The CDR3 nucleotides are TGTGCCAGCAGTCGGGGGACAGGGGGCTGGATGGCTAATGAAAAACTGTTTTTT. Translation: CASSRGTGGWMANEKLFF.

CDR3 bases: TGTGCCAGCAGCGTAGAAAGTGGTAGCGGGAGGGCCGTCGAGCAGTTCTTC. Amino acid sequence: CASSVESGSGRAVEQFF. The V gene is TRBV9, the J gene TRBJ2-1; TRBD2 matches 11 bases. The V and J ends lost 0 bases and 10 bases, in that order; junction bases with no gene match: 12. The CDR3 totals 17 residues. Germline V gene sequence: CDR1 SGDLS, CDR2 YYNGEE.

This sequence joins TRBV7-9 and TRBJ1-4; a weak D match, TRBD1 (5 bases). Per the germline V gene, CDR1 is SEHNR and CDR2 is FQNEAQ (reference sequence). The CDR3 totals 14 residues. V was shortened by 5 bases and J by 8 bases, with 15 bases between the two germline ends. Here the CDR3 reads CASSAVTAGEKLFF. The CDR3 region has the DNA TGTGCCAGCAGCGCCGTGACAGCGGGAGAAAAACTGTTTTTT.

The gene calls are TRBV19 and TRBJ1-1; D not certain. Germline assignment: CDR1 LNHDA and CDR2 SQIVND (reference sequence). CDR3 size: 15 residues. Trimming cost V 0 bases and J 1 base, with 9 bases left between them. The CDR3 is CASSIDPGSNTEAFF. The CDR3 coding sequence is TGTGCCAGTAGTATAGATCCGGGATCGAACACTGAAGCTTTCTTT.

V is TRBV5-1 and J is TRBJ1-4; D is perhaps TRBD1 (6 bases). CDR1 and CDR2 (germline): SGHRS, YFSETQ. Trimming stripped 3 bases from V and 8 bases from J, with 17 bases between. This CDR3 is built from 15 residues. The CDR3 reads CASSWWTDSPEKLFF. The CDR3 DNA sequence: TGCGCCAGCAGCTGGTGGACAGACTCCCCCGAAAAACTGTTTTTT.

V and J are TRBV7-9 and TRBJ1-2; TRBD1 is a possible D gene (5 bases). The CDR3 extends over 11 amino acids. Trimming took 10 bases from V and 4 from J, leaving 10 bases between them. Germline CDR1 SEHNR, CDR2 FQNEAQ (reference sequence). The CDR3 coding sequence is TGTGCCATAGGGGATCGCTATGGCTACACCTTC. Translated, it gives CAIGDRYGYTF. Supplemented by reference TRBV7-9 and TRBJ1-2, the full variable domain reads DTGVSQNPRHKITKRGQNVTFRCDPISEHNRLYWYRQTLGQGPEFLTYFQNEAQLEKSRLLSDRFSAERPKGSFSTLEIQRTEQGDSAMYLCAIGDRYGYTFGSGTRLTVV.

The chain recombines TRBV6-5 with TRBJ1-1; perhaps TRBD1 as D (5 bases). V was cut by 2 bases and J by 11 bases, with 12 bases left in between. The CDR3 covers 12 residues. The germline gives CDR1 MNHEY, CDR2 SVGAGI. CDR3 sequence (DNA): TGTGCCAGCAGTTACGTCCAGGGTAGGGCTTTCTTT. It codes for CASSYVQGRAFF.